This T cell receptor (beta chain) was recovered during a study of beta chain features in type 1 diabetes. Notes on the study in general: Naive, central memory and Treg TCRB repertoires appeared more alike in patients than in healthy donors. A potential influence of HLA type upon TCRB rearrangement remained unresolved herein. Shorter TCRB CDR3s, moderately but significantly so, were found in Type 1 diabetes patients in all four CD4+ subsets.

The whole isolated RNA underwent reverse transcription, so sequencing captured expressed TCRB transcripts. This table comes from immunoSEQ multiplex PCR, and its TCRdb copy is limited to in-frame clones, with some not included. Here the sample spans some 150,000 clones, 9.2% being singletons. The CDR3 spans 17 residues. The junction had 13 bases not matched to a gene; V was cut back by 5 bases and J by 4 bases. Germline loops: CDR1 SGHAT, CDR2 FQDESV (reference sequence). Cell sorting via CD45RO/CCR7/CD25/CD127/CD95/CD27 was performed to obtain CD4+ naive, central memory, regulatory and stem cell-like memory cells. This clone turned up a few times. Its target is not known.

Sequenced sample: central memory CD4+ T cells from blood. This TCR derives from a young man in good health. The chain employs TRBV11-1 and TRBJ2-3; 9 bases line up with TRBD2. In DNA form, the CDR3 reads TGTGCCAGCAGCCTTGAGGGCGGGGGGGCCGGTCCAGATACGCAGTATTTT. Encoded protein: CASSLEGGGAGPDTQYF.